The rows below give T cell receptor beta chains drawn from one sample of a study of shared clonotypes between healthy human individuals. The table came from immunoSEQ multiplex PCR; TCRdb's copy has only in-frame clones and leaves some out. The sample consists of around 2,000,000 clones, approximately 94% of them appearing once. What was sequenced was naive CD8+ T cells sorted from blood. These receptors were obtained from a man aged 18 to 30 in good health. Each CDR3 is given with its conserved first and last residue. Each record gives: J gene, CDR3 length, D gene, V gene, clone size, CDR3 DNA, CDR3 protein. D genes are given only for firm matches. Only some rows state a clone size, as once, few, many or a class for expanded clones.

TRBJ2-7 15 TRBD2 TRBV4-1 NA TGCGCCAGCAGCCAGATGGCTGGCGGGGGTTACGAGCAGTACTTC CASSQMAGGGYEQYF
TRBJ1-1 15 TRBD1 TRBV4-1 NA TGCGCCAGCAGCCAAGAAGGGCAGGGGGTCGGAGTAGCTTTCTTT CASSQEGQGVGVAFF
TRBJ2-7 15 TRBD1 TRBV18 NA TGTGCCAGCTCACCGGCCAGGGGGCTATCCTACGAGCAGTACTTC CASSPARGLSYEQYF
TRBJ2-1 12 NA TRBV5-1 NA TGCGCCAGCAGCTTACTAGCTGATGAGCAGTTCTTC CASSLLADEQFF
TRBJ2-7 14 NA TRBV4-1 NA TGCGCCAGCAGCGACTACGGGACCGGCTACGAGCAGTACTTC CASSDYGTGYEQYF
TRBJ1-6 14 NA TRBV5-6 NA TGTGCCAGCAGCTGGGGAGGGGGAAATTCACCCCTCCACTTT CASSWGGGNSPLHF
TRBJ2-1 13 NA TRBV11-2 NA TGTGCCAGCAGCTTACTCGTACTAGTTGAGCAGTTCTTC CASSLLVLVEQFF
TRBJ2-7 14 NA TRBV11-2 NA TGTGCCAGCAGCATAGGGGGAGCGGCCTACGAGCAGTACTTC CASSIGGAAYEQYF
TRBJ1-5 14 NA TRBV21-1 NA TGTGCCAGCCTCGTAGGGGGGGTAGGACAGCCCCAGCATTTT CASLVGGVGQPQHF
TRBJ1-1 13 NA TRBV15 NA TGTGCCACCCGAGCTACTATGAACACTGAAGCTTTCTTT CATRATMNTEAFF
TRBJ2-7 16 TRBD1 TRBV10-3 once TGTGCCATCAGTGATCCTGGGACAGGTGGGCCCTACGAGCAGTACTTC CAISDPGTGGPYEQYF
TRBJ2-3 15 NA TRBV6-5 NA TGTGCCAGCGGGGGAGTTGGGGAGGGCACAGATACGCAGTATTTT CASGGVGEGTDTQYF
TRBJ1-1 12 NA TRBV11-2 NA TGTGCCAGCAGCTTAGGGGGGCTTGAAGCTTTCTTT CASSLGGLEAFF
TRBJ1-2 14 TRBD1 TRBV15 NA TGTGCCACCAGCTGGGACAGGGGGAACTATGGCTACACCTTC CATSWDRGNYGYTF
TRBJ1-1 15 NA TRBV5-1 once TGCGCCAGCAGCTTGGCCCCGGGGGCAAACACTGAAGCTTTCTTT CASSLAPGANTEAFF
TRBJ2-1 12 NA TRBV6-5 NA TGTGCCAGCAGTTACTCAGGGGATGAGCAGTTCTTC CASSYSGDEQFF
TRBJ2-1 14 NA TRBV5-4 few TGTGCCAGCAGCTTGAGACTGGACAACAATGAGCAGTTCTTC CASSLRLDNNEQFF
TRBJ1-1 13 TRBD1 TRBV6-5 once TGTGCCAGCGGGACAGGTTCCGGGACTGAAGCTTTCTTT CASGTGSGTEAFF
TRBJ2-5 16 NA TRBV4-3 once TGCGCCAGCAGCCAAGATTCCGAGACTAGGATAGAGACCCAGTACTTC CASSQDSETRIETQYF
TRBJ2-1 15 NA TRBV19 NA TGTGCCAGTAGTTCTGCCTGGGACCTGGGGAATGAGCAGTTCTTC CASSSAWDLGNEQFF
TRBJ2-2 17 TRBD1 TRBV5-1 NA TGCGCCAGCAGCTTGGTCGCCAGGGGGCCGGCCCCCGGGGAGCTGTTTTTT CASSLVARGPAPGELFF
TRBJ2-5 15 TRBD2 TRBV2 NA TGTGCCAGCAGTGAAGTAGCGGGGGGCCAAGAGACCCAGTACTTC CASSEVAGGQETQYF
TRBJ2-7 17 TRBD2 TRBV11-2 NA TGTGCCAGCAGCCAAACTAGCGGGGGGTCGAGCTCCTACGAGCAGTACTTC CASSQTSGGSSSYEQYF
TRBJ2-2 20 TRBD2 TRBV9 NA TGTGCCAGCAGCTCCAGAGCGGCTAGCGGAACCGATACGAACACCGGGGAGCTGTTTTTT CASSSRAASGTDTNTGELFF
TRBJ2-5 15 TRBD1 TRBV6-5 once TGTGCCAGTAGTTACGATGGACAGGGGGCGGAGACCCAGTACTTC CASSYDGQGAETQYF
TRBJ2-7 15 NA TRBV7-6 NA TGTGCCAGCAGCCTCTCCGAGGCGAGGAACTACGAGCAGTACTTC CASSLSEARNYEQYF
TRBJ2-6 15 NA TRBV4-1 NA TGCGCCAGCAGCCAGTCTGCTTCTGGGGCCAACGTCCTGACTTTC CASSQSASGANVLTF
TRBJ1-1 13 NA TRBV6-5 NA TGTGCCAGCAGTTACTCCTGGGGCACTGAAGCTTTCTTT CASSYSWGTEAFF
TRBJ2-3 16 TRBD2 TRBV2 NA TGTGCCAGCAGTGAAACAGGACTAGGGACCGCAGATACGCAGTATTTT CASSETGLGTADTQYF
TRBJ1-5 12 NA TRBV7-9 NA TGTGCCAGCAGCAATAGCAATCAGCCCCAGCATTTT CASSNSNQPQHF
TRBJ2-7 15 TRBD2 TRBV5-4 NA TGTGCCAGCAGCTTGTCCCCTAGCGGGGGGAACGAGCAGTACTTC CASSLSPSGGNEQYF
TRBJ2-3 12 NA TRBV7-9 NA TGTGCCAGCAGCCCATCAGGCGATACGCAGTATTTT CASSPSGDTQYF
TRBJ2-7 14 NA TRBV4-1 NA TGCGCCAGCAGCCAAGTATCTATGGGCTACGAGCAGTACTTC CASSQVSMGYEQYF
TRBJ1-5 15 TRBD1 TRBV7-6 NA TGTGCCAGCAGCGAGGGACAGATTAGCAATCAGCCCCAGCATTTT CASSEGQISNQPQHF
TRBJ2-5 12 NA TRBV9 NA TGTGCCAGCAGCGTAGATGGTGAGACCCAGTACTTC CASSVDGETQYF
TRBJ2-5 15 TRBD2 TRBV7-6 NA TGTGCCAGCAGCTTATGGGGGGGACCAAAAGAGACCCAGTACTTC CASSLWGGPKETQYF
TRBJ2-2 12 NA TRBV7-9 NA TGTGCCAGCAGCTTAACCAACGGGGAGCTGTTTTTT CASSLTNGELFF
TRBJ1-6 14 NA TRBV30 NA TGTGCCTGGAGTAACGAGAACTATAATTCACCCCTCCACTTT CAWSNENYNSPLHF
TRBJ2-7 15 TRBD1 TRBV6-6 NA TGTGCCAGCAGTTACTCGGACAGGGAAACCTACGAGCAGTACTTC CASSYSDRETYEQYF
TRBJ2-1 15 TRBD2 TRBV7-9 NA TGTGCCAGCAGCACCGGACTAGCGTACAACAATGAGCAGTTCTTC CASSTGLAYNNEQFF
TRBJ2-3 15 NA TRBV14 once TGTGCCAGCAGCCTTCCGGAGAGCGGCACAGATACGCAGTATTTT CASSLPESGTDTQYF
TRBJ2-1 13 TRBD2 TRBV6-6 NA TGTGCCAGCACTAATAGCGGGCTGGATGAGCAGTTCTTC CASTNSGLDEQFF
TRBJ2-7 14 TRBD2 TRBV28 NA TGTGCCAGCAGTTTTTCGGGACTAGCAACCGAGCAGTACTTC CASSFSGLATEQYF
TRBJ2-7 14 NA TRBV6-5 NA TGTGCCAGCAGTTGGGGCGGTGACTCCTACGAGCAGTACTTC CASSWGGDSYEQYF
TRBJ2-5 16 TRBD1 TRBV27 NA TGTGCCAGCAGTTCCTACGACAGGGGGCGTCAAGAGACCCAGTACTTC CASSSYDRGRQETQYF
TRBJ2-3 16 TRBD2 TRBV10-2 NA TGCGCCAGCAGTGACGGACTAGCGGGGGGGGCAGATACGCAGTATTTT CASSDGLAGGADTQYF
TRBJ2-1 14 NA TRBV9 NA TGTGCCAGCAGCGTAGGGGCAGGCTACAATGAGCAGTTCTTC CASSVGAGYNEQFF
TRBJ2-7 16 NA TRBV10-1 NA TGCGCCAGCAGTGAGTCGACAACAGATTCAACCTACGAGCAGTACTTC CASSESTTDSTYEQYF
TRBJ1-1 14 NA TRBV27 once TGTGCCAGCAGTTTAAGTCTAGCTATCACTGAAGCTTTCTTT CASSLSLAITEAFF
TRBJ2-5 15 TRBD1 TRBV6-1 NA TGTGCCAGCAGTGAAGACAGGGGGACACAAGAGACCCAGTACTTC CASSEDRGTQETQYF
TRBJ2-5 17 TRBD2 TRBV28 once TGTGCCAGCAGCCTTCGACTAGCGGGGGGAACCGGGGAGACCCAGTACTTC CASSLRLAGGTGETQYF
TRBJ2-4 13 TRBD2 TRBV30 NA TGTGCCTGGAGTGTCCAGGGCGGGAGTCATGGGTACTTC CAWSVQGGSHGYF
TRBJ1-1 15 NA TRBV30 NA TGTGCCTGGAGTTGGACGGTGGGGGGCGACACTGAAGCTTTCTTT CAWSWTVGGDTEAFF